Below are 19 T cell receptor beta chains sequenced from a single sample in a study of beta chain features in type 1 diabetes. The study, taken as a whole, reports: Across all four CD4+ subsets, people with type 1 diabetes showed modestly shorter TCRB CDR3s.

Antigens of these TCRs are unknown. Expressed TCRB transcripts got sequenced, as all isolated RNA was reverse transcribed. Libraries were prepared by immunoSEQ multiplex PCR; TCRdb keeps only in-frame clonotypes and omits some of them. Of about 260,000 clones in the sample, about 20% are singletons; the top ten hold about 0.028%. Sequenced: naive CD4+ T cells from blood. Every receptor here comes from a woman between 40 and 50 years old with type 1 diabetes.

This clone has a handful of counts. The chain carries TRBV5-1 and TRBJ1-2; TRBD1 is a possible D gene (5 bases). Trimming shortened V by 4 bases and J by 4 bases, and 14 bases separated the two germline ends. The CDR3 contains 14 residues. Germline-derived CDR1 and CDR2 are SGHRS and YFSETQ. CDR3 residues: CASSPEGESYGYTF. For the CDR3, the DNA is TGCGCCAGCAGCCCCGAAGGGGAAAGCTATGGCTACACCTTC.

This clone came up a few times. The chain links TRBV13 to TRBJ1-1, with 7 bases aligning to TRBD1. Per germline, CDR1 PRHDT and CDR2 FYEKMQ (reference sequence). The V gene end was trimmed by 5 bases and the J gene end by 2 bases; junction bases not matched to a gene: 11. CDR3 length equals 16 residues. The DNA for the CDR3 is TGTGCCAGCAGCCTTCAGGGGGGACAGAGTAACACTGAAGCTTTCTTT. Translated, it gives CASSLQGGQSNTEAFF.

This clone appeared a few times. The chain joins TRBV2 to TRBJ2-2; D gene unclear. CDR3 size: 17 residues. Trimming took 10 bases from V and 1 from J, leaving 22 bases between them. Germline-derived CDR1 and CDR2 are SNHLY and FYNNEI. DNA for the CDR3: TGTGCCACGCAACCCCAAAGGAGAGTATTGAACACCGGGGAGCTGTTTTTT. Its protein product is CATQPQRRVLNTGELFF.

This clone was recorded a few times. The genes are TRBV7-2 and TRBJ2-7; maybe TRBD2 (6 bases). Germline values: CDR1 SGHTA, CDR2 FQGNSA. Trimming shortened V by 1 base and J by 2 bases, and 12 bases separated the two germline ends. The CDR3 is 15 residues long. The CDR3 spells CASSLVGGAPYEQYF. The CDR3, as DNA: TGTGCCAGCAGCTTAGTAGGAGGGGCTCCCTACGAGCAGTACTTC.

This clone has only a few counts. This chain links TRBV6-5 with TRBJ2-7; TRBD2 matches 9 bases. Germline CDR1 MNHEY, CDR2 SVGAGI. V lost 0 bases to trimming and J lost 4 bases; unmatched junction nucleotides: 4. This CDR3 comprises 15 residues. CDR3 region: CASSYSNAGGYEQYF. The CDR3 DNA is TGTGCCAGCAGTTACTCGAATGCGGGAGGGTACGAGCAGTACTTC.

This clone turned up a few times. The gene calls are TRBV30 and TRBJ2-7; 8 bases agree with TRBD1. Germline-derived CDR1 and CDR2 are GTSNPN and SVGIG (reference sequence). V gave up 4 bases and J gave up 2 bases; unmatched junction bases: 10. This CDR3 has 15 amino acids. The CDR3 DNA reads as TGTGCCTGGACTGTGGGCGGGACAGGCGCCTACGAGCAGTACTTC. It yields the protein CAWTVGGTGAYEQYF.

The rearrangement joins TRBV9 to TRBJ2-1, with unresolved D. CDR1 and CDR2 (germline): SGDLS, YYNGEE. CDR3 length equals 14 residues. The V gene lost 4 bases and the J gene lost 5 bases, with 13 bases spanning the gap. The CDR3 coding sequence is TGTGCCAGCAGCCCCCCCTCGAAGCACAATGAGCAGTTCTTC. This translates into CASSPPSKHNEQFF.

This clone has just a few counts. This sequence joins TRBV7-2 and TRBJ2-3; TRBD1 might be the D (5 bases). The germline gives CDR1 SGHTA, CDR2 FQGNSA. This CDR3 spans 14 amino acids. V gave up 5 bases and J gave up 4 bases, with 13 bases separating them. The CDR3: CASSIQGQADTQYF. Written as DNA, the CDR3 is TGTGCCAGCAGCATTCAGGGCCAGGCAGATACGCAGTATTTT. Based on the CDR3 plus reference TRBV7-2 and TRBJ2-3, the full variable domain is GAGVSQSPSNKVTEKGKDVELRCDPISGHTALYWYRQSLGQGLEFLIYFQGNSAPDKSGLPSDRFSAERTGGSVSTLTIQRTQQEDSAVYLCASSIQGQADTQYFGPGTRLTVL.

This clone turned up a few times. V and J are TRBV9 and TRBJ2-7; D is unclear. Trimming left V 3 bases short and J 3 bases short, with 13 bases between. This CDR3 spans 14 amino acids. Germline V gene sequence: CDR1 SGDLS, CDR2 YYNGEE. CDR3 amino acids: CASSAGTPNYEQYF. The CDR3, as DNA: TGTGCCAGCAGCGCAGGAACACCCAACTACGAGCAGTACTTC.

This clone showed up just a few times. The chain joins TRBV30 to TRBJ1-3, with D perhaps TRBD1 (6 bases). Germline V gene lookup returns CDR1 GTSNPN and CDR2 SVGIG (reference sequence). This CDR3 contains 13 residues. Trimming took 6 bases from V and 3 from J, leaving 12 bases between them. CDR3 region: CACTGKLGNTIYF. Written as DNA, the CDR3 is TGTGCCTGTACAGGGAAACTTGGAAACACCATATATTTT.

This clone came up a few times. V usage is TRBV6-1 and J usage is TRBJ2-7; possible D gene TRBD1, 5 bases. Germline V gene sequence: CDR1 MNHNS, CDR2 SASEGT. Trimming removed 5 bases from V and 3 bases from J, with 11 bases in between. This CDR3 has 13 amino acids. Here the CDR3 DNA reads TGTGCCAGCAGTCCGACAGCAGTCTACGAGCAGTACTTC. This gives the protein CASSPTAVYEQYF.

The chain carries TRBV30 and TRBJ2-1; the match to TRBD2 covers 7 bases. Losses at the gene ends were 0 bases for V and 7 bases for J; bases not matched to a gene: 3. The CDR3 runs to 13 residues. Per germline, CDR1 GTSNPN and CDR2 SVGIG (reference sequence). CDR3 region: CAWSVTGGNEQFF. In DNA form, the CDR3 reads TGTGCCTGGAGTGTTACCGGGGGGAATGAGCAGTTCTTC.

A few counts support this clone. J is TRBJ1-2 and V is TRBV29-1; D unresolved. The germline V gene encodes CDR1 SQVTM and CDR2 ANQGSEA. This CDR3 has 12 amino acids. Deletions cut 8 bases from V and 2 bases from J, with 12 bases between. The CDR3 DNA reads TGCAGCTCTTCTGGCGGAAACTATGGCTACACCTTC. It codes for CSSSGGNYGYTF.

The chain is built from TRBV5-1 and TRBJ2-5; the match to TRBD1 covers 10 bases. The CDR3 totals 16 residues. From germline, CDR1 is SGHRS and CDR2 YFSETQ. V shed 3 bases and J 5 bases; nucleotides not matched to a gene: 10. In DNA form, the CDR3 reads TGCGCCAGCAGCTCCCGGGACAGGGGCTTCGGGGAGACCCAGTACTTC. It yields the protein CASSSRDRGFGETQYF.

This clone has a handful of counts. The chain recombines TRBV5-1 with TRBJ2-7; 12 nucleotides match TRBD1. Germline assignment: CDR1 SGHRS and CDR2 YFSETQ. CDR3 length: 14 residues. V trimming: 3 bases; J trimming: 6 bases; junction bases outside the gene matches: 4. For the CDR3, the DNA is TGCGCCAGCAGCTCCGGGACAGGGGGCATCGAGCAGTACTTC. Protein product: CASSSGTGGIEQYF.

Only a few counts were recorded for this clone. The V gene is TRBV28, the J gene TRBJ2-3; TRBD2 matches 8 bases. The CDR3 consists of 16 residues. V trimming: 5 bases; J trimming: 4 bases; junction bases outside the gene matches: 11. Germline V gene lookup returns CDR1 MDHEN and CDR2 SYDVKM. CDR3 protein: CASSPSSGTRADTQYF. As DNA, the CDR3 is TGTGCCAGCAGTCCAAGTAGCGGGACCAGGGCAGATACGCAGTATTTT.

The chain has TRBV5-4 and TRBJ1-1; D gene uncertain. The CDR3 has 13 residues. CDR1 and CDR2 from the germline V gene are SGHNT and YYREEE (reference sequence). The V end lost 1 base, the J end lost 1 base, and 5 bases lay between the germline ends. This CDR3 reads CASSLTANTEAFF. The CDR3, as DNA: TGTGCCAGCAGCTTGACAGCGAACACTGAAGCTTTCTTT.

CDR3 sequence (DNA): TGTGCCAGCAGCCAAGGGAGGGTCTCCTACAATGAGCAGTTCTTC. Translating it yields CASSQGRVSYNEQFF. V and J are TRBV4-2 and TRBJ2-1; D is perhaps TRBD2 (6 bases). The CDR3 is 15 amino acids. CDR1 and CDR2 (germline): LGHNA, YNFKEQ. Trimming stripped 1 base from V and 0 bases from J, with 7 bases between.

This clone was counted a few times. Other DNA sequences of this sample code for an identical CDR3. In nucleotides, the CDR3 is TGTGCCAGCTCACCACTCGGGAATGAGCAGTTCTTC. This gives the protein CASSPLGNEQFF. The gene calls are TRBV18 and TRBJ2-1; unclear D gene. The CDR3 loop spans 12 amino acids. The germline V gene has CDR1 KGHSH and CDR2 LQKENI. Trimming removed 1 base from V and 7 bases from J, with 5 bases in between.